This passage covers 27 T cell receptor beta chains from one sample sequenced in a study of shared clonotypes between healthy human individuals. Profiled with immunoSEQ multiplex PCR; TCRdb holds only in-frame clones, not every one. Among around 200,000 clones, 60% to 75% were seen once, and the ten largest hold 8.5% to 12%. The sample consisted of memory CD4+ T cells sorted from blood. Subset in this sample: CD45RA-negative fraction. The origin of the receptors is a man aged 25-45 years in good health.

The genes are TRBV25-1 and TRBJ2-5; 13 bases match TRBD2. The CDR3 has 17 amino acids. CDR1 MGHDK and CDR2 SYGVNS come from the germline V gene. V was clipped by 6 bases and J by 4 bases; unmatched bases: 11. CDR3 nucleotides: TGTGCCAGCAGCCCCGGACTAGCGGGAGTTTGGGGAGAGACCCAGTACTTC. This gives the protein CASSPGLAGVWGETQYF.

J is TRBJ2-7 and V is TRBV30; 7 positions match TRBD1. Germline V gives CDR1 GTSNPN, CDR2 SVGIG (reference sequence). CDR3 length: 17 residues. The ends lost 6 bases at V and 2 bases at J; junction bases unmatched: 19. CDR3 sequence: CACSTGLNSLLAYEQYF. CDR3 nucleotides: TGTGCCTGTTCGACAGGGTTAAATAGTTTATTGGCCTACGAGCAGTACTTC.

This clone was picked up a small number of times. The gene calls are TRBV11-2 and TRBJ2-1; 8 bases match TRBD2. The trim removed 1 base at V and 5 bases at J, leaving 7 bases unmatched. Germline V gene sequence: CDR1 SGHAT, CDR2 FQNNGV. This CDR3 is 16 amino acids long. CDR3 in amino acids: CASSLVSGTRHNEQFF. Written as DNA, the CDR3 is TGTGCCAGCAGCTTAGTTTCCGGGACTAGACACAATGAGCAGTTCTTC.

The chain recombines TRBV4-1 with TRBJ2-7; D is possibly TRBD2 (6 bases). V was clipped by 4 bases and J by 0 bases, with 13 bases between them. Germline V gene sequence: CDR1 MGHRA, CDR2 YSYEKL. This CDR3 region has 15 residues. The CDR3 sequence: CASSPGSSNSYEQYF. The CDR3 nucleotides are TGCGCCAGCAGCCCCGGGAGTTCCAACTCCTACGAGCAGTACTTC.

The chain couples TRBV6-5 to TRBJ2-5; D is perhaps TRBD1 (5 bases). This CDR3 is built from 14 residues. V was shortened by 1 base and J by 4 bases, with 10 bases between the two germline ends. Germline CDR1 reads MNHEY; CDR2 reads SVGAGI. The CDR3 DNA reads TGTGCCAGCAGTTACTACGGCAGGGTAGAGACCCAGTACTTC. Protein sequence: CASSYYGRVETQYF.

The chain has TRBV27 and TRBJ2-1; 8 nucleotides agree with TRBD1. V gave up 6 bases and J gave up 8 bases; unmatched junction bases: 6. This CDR3 is built from 13 residues. CDR1 is MNHEY, CDR2 SMNVEV, per germline (reference sequence). The CDR3 DNA is TGTGCCAGCAGCGACAGGGGTTTCGATGAGCAGTTCTTC. It specifies CASSDRGFDEQFF.

The CDR3: CASSVGPASGYYNEQFF. In DNA, the CDR3 is TGTGCCAGCAGCGTAGGCCCTGCTAGCGGATACTACAATGAGCAGTTCTTC. The chain uses TRBV9 and TRBJ2-1; 7 bases are a match to TRBD2. The CDR3 has 17 amino acids. The germline V gene encodes CDR1 SGDLS and CDR2 YYNGEE. V was pared by 0 bases and J by 3 bases, with 9 bases of the junction left unmatched.

J is TRBJ2-3 and V is TRBV7-7; D is unclear. CDR3 length: 14 residues. Germline V gene sequence: CDR1 SSHAT, CDR2 FNYEAQ (reference sequence). V was trimmed by 1 base and J by 4 bases, leaving 9 bases between them. The CDR3 here is CASSLGVGPDTQYF. The CDR3 coding sequence is TGTGCCAGCAGCTTAGGGGTGGGCCCAGATACGCAGTATTTT.

The rearrangement joins TRBV5-4 to TRBJ2-2, with TRBD2 identical over 9 bases. Germline lookup yields CDR1 SGHNT and CDR2 YYREEE (reference sequence). The CDR3 runs to 16 residues. The ends lost 0 bases at V and 7 bases at J; junction bases unmatched: 7. The CDR3 region has the DNA TGTGCCAGCAGCTTGGGGGTAGCGGGAGCGGGCGGGGAGCTGTTTTTT. It is translated as CASSLGVAGAGGELFF. Based on the CDR3 plus reference TRBV5-4 and TRBJ2-2, the full variable domain is ETGVTQSPTHLIKTRGQQVTLRCSSQSGHNTVSWYQQALGQGPQFIFQYYREEENGRGNFPPRFSGLQFPNYSSELNVNALELDDSALYLCASSLGVAGAGGELFFGEGSRLTVL.

The chain recombines TRBV7-9 with TRBJ2-1; D is ambiguous. Germline CDR1 SEHNR, CDR2 FQNEAQ (reference sequence). The CDR3 is made up of 14 amino acids. Deletions cut 5 bases from V and 0 bases from J, with 8 bases between. The CDR3 here is CASSPKSSYNEQFF. Here the CDR3 DNA reads TGTGCCAGCAGCCCCAAGAGCTCCTACAATGAGCAGTTCTTC.

This chain connects TRBV6-1 to TRBJ2-7, with D tentatively TRBD1 (5 bases). CDR3 length: 15 amino acids. The germline V gene encodes CDR1 MNHNS and CDR2 SASEGT. V was shortened by 4 bases and J by 4 bases, with 17 bases between the two germline ends. This chain's CDR3 is CASSANPGRNYEQYF. The CDR3 DNA sequence: TGTGCCAGCAGTGCAAACCCAGGGCGGAATTACGAGCAGTACTTC.

The chain links TRBV28 to TRBJ2-5, with a tentative D call TRBD2 (5 bases). CDR3 length equals 14 residues. Germline lookup yields CDR1 MDHEN and CDR2 SYDVKM. Trimming took 5 bases from V and 5 from J, leaving 15 bases between them. The CDR3 sequence is CASSPRIGVETQYF. The DNA of the CDR3 is TGTGCCAGCAGTCCTAGGATCGGGGTGGAGACCCAGTACTTC. The full variable domain, completed using reference TRBV28 and TRBJ2-5, is DVKVTQSSRYLVKRTGEKVFLECVQDMDHENMFWYRQDPGLGLRLIYFSYDVKMKEKGDIPEGYSVSREKKERFSLILESASTNQTSMYLCASSPRIGVETQYFGPGTRLLVL.

This rearrangement joins TRBV7-2 to TRBJ2-1; 13 bases agree with TRBD2. The V and J ends lost 5 bases and 9 bases, in that order; junction bases with no gene match: 7. The germline CDR1 and CDR2 sequences are SGHTA and FQGNSA. The CDR3 extends over 15 amino acids. The DNA of the CDR3 is TGTGCCAGCAGCCCAACGACTAGCGGGAGGCGTGAGCAGTTCTTC. It is translated as CASSPTTSGRREQFF.

Remarks on this clone: Other DNA sequences in the sample encode the same CDR3. The CDR3: CASSPAAMNTEAFF. CDR3 sequence (DNA): TGTGCCAGCTCACCAGCAGCAATGAACACTGAAGCTTTCTTT. V usage is TRBV18 and J usage is TRBJ1-1, with D uncertain. This CDR3 is 14 amino acids long. Germline V gives CDR1 KGHSH, CDR2 LQKENI. The V and J ends lost 2 bases and 0 bases respectively, with 7 bases between them.

The gene calls are TRBV7-2 and TRBJ2-7; possible D gene TRBD2, 6 bases. CDR3 length: 14 amino acids. Germline V CDR1 and CDR2: SGHTA, FQGNSA. With 5 bases removed from V and 2 bases from J, the gap between germline ends came to 13 bases. The CDR3 DNA sequence: TGTGCCAGCAGCGAACCGGGACTTCCCTACGAGCAGTACTTC. Translating gives CASSEPGLPYEQYF. The variable domain in full, completed from reference TRBV7-2 and TRBJ2-7, reads GAGVSQSPSNKVTEKGKDVELRCDPISGHTALYWYRQSLGQGLEFLIYFQGNSAPDKSGLPSDRFSAERTGGSVSTLTIQRTQQEDSAVYLCASSEPGLPYEQYFGPGTRLTVT.

This chain connects TRBV4-3 to TRBJ1-3; D may be TRBD1 (6 bases). V gave up 8 bases and J gave up 3 bases, with 20 bases separating them. The length of the CDR3 is 16 residues. CDR1 LGHNA and CDR2 YSLEER come from the germline V gene. CDR3 nucleotide sequence: TGCGCCAGCGGGGGCCATCCAACAAATCGTGGAAACACCATATATTTT. Translating it yields CASGGHPTNRGNTIYF.

V is TRBV25-1 and J is TRBJ1-5, with a possible D match to TRBD1 (6 bases). This CDR3 region has 15 residues. Trimming left V 6 bases short and J 1 base short, with 13 bases between. Germline-derived CDR1 and CDR2 are MGHDK and SYGVNS. The chain's CDR3 is CASSQGGLSNQPQHF. DNA for the CDR3: TGTGCCAGCAGCCAAGGGGGGTTAAGCAATCAGCCCCAGCATTTT.

The CDR3 here is CASSELAGGTYEQYF. For the CDR3, the DNA is TGCGCCAGCAGCGAACTAGCGGGAGGCACCTACGAGCAGTACTTC. The chain carries TRBV4-3 and TRBJ2-7, with 12 bases fitting TRBD2. CDR1 and CDR2 (germline): LGHNA, YSLEER. The V segment lost 5 bases and the J segment 2 bases; nucleotides outside the gene matches: 4. The CDR3 is 15 amino acids.

The J gene is TRBJ1-5, the V gene TRBV6-5; D is possibly TRBD1 (5 bases). The germline V gene has CDR1 MNHEY and CDR2 SVGAGI. V lost 6 bases to trimming and J lost 7 bases, with 13 bases between them. The CDR3 length is 13 residues. CDR3 region: CASSSGGGQPQHF. The DNA for the CDR3 is TGTGCCAGCAGCTCCGGGGGGGGGCAGCCCCAGCATTTT.

V usage is TRBV9 and J usage is TRBJ2-1; 7 nucleotides line up with TRBD2. The CDR3 contains 17 residues. Germline assignment: CDR1 SGDLS and CDR2 YYNGEE. After removal of 0 bases from V and 5 bases from J, the junction contained 11 bases not matched to a gene. In nucleotides, the CDR3 is TGTGCCAGCAGCGTAGGTCTGATGGGGAGGGTCGACAATGAGCAGTTCTTC. The encoded protein is CASSVGLMGRVDNEQFF.

This chain links TRBV7-9 with TRBJ1-1, with TRBD1 matching 8 bases. This CDR3 spans 14 amino acids. From germline, CDR1 is SEHNR and CDR2 FQNEAQ (reference sequence). Unmatched junction bases numbered 1, after V lost 2 bases and J lost 2 bases. The CDR3 DNA reads as TGTGCCAGCAGCTTACAGGGGGCAAACACTGAAGCTTTCTTT. The encoded protein is CASSLQGANTEAFF.

This chain links TRBV10-3 with TRBJ2-6, with a possible D match to TRBD2 (5 bases). Germline V gene lookup returns CDR1 ENHRY and CDR2 SYGVKD. With 8 bases removed from V and 4 bases from J, the gap between germline ends came to 9 bases. The CDR3 consists of 13 residues. The CDR3 nucleotides read TGTGCCATCGAACCGGGAGGGGCCAACGTCCTGACTTTC. Translation: CAIEPGGANVLTF.

This chain's CDR3 is CASSSRIYNEQFF. The CDR3 DNA follows: TGTGCCAGCAGCTCTCGCATCTACAATGAGCAGTTCTTC. V usage is TRBV11-3 and J usage is TRBJ2-1; no definite D call. The CDR3 extends over 13 amino acids. Trimming cost V 4 bases and J 3 bases, with 7 bases left between them. Germline-derived CDR1 and CDR2 are SGHNT and YENEEA.

The V call is TRBV19, the J call TRBJ2-4; no definite D call. This CDR3 spans 13 amino acids. CDR1 is LNHDA, CDR2 SQIVND, per germline (reference sequence). The V end was cut by 3 bases, the J end by 1 base, with 4 bases between. The CDR3 spells CASSMPAKNIQYF. CDR3 bases: TGTGCCAGTAGTATGCCCGCCAAAAACATTCAGTACTTC.

The chain employs TRBV5-5 and TRBJ2-5, with D maybe TRBD1 (5 bases). Trimming shortened V by 0 bases and J by 2 bases, and 5 bases separated the two germline ends. The germline CDR1 and CDR2 sequences are SGHKS and YYEKEE (reference sequence). The CDR3 has 13 amino acids. The CDR3 DNA reads TGTGCCAGCAGCTTGGAGGGGCAAGAGACCCAGTACTTC. Its translation is CASSLEGQETQYF.

The rearrangement joins TRBV7-8 to TRBJ1-4; maybe TRBD1 (5 bases). This CDR3 region has 16 residues. Per germline, CDR1 SGHVS and CDR2 FQNEAQ. V gave up 5 bases and J gave up 2 bases, with 15 bases separating them. CDR3 coding DNA: TGTGCCAGCAGCCCCCTAGGGGTTGCGACTAATGAAAAACTGTTTTTT. This sequence encodes CASSPLGVATNEKLFF.

This clone was recorded a few times. This chain's CDR3 is CASSYGQGDNEQFF. The DNA of the CDR3 is TGTGCCAGCAGCTACGGACAGGGAGACAATGAGCAGTTCTTC. The rearrangement uses TRBV13 and TRBJ2-1; TRBD1 aligns across 8 bases. The CDR3 runs 14 residues. Germline-derived CDR1 and CDR2 are PRHDT and FYEKMQ (reference sequence). Trimming removed 4 bases from V and 5 bases from J; junction bases left unmatched: 4.